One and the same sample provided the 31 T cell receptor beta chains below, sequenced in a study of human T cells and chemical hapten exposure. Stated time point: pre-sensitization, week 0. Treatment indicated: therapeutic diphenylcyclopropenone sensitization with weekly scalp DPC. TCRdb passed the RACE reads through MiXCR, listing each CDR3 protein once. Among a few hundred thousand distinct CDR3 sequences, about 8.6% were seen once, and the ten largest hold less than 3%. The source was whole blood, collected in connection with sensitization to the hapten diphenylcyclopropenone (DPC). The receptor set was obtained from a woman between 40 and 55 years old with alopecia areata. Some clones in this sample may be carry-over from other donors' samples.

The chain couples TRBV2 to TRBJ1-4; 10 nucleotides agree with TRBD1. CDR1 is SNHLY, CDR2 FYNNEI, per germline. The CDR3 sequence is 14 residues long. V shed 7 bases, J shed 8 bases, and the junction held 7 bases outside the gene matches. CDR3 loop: CASTGTGAGEKLFF. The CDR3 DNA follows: TGTGCCAGCACGGGGACAGGGGCGGGGGAAAAACTGTTTTTT.

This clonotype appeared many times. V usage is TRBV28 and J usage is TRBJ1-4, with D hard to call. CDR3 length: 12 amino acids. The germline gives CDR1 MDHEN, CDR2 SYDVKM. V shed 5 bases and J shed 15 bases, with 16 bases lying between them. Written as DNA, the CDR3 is TGTGCCAGCAGTGCGCCCGGACGGAGGATGTTTTTT. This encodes CASSAPGRRMFF.

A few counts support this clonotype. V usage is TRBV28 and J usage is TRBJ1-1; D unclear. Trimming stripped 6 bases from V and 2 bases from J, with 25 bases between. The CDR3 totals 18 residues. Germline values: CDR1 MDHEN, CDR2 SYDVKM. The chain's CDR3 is CASSRILEGRSSNTEAFF. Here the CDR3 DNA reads TGTGCCAGCAGCCGTATTCTGGAAGGGCGGAGCAGTAACACTGAAGCTTTCTTT.

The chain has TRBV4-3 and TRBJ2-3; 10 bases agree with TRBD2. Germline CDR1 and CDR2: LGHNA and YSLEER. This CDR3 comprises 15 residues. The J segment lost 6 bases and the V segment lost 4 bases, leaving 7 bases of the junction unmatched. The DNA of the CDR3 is TGCGCCAGCAGCCCGGGACTAGCGATAGTGGATACGCAGTATTTT. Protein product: CASSPGLAIVDTQYF.

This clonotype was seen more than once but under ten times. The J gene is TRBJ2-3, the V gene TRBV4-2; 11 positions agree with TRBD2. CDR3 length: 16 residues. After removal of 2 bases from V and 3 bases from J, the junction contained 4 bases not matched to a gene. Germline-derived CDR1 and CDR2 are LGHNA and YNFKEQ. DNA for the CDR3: TGTGCCAGCAGCCAACCGATAGCGGGAGGGACAGATACGCAGTATTTT. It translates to CASSQPIAGGTDTQYF.

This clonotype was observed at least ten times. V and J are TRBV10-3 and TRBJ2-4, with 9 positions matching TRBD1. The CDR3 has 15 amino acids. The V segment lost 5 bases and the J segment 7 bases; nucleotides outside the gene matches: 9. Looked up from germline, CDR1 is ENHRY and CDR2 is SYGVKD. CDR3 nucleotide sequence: TGTGCCATCAGTTCGGGACAGGGCTTATCGAACATTCAGTACTTC. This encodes CAISSGQGLSNIQYF.

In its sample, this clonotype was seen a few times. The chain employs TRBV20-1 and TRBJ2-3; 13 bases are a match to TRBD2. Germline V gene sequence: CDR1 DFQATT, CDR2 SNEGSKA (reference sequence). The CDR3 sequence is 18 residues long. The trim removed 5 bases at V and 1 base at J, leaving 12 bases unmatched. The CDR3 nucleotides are TGCAGTGCTTACCTGACTAGCGGGAGGCCACTAGGCACAGATACGCAGTATTTT. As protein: CSAYLTSGRPLGTDTQYF.

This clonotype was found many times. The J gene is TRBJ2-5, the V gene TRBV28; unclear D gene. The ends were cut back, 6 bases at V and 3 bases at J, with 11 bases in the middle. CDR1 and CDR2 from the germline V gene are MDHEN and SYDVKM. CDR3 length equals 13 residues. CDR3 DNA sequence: TGTGCCAGCAGCCTGGTAGTAGAAGAGACCCAGTACTTC. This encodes CASSLVVEETQYF.

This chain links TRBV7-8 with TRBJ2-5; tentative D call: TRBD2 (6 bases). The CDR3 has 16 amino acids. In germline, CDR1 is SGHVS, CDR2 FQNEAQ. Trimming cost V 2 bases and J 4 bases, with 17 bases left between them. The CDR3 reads CASSLMQRVGPETQYF. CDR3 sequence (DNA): TGTGCCAGCAGCTTAATGCAGCGGGTCGGGCCAGAGACCCAGTACTTC.

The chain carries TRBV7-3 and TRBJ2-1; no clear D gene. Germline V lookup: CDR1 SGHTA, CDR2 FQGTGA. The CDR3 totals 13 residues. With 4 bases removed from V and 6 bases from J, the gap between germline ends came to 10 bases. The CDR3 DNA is TGTGCCAGCAGCTCCCCCGCGATCAATGAGCAGTTCTTC. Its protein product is CASSSPAINEQFF.

The CDR3 nucleotides read TGTGCCAGCAGCTCCCGGGACAGCTACGAGCAGTACTTC. It is translated as CASSSRDSYEQYF. The chain couples TRBV5-6 to TRBJ2-7; 7 nucleotides line up with TRBD1. The V gene's germline CDR1 is SGHDT and CDR2 YYEEEE. CDR3 length: 13 residues. The ends lost 3 bases at V and 3 bases at J; junction bases unmatched: 3.

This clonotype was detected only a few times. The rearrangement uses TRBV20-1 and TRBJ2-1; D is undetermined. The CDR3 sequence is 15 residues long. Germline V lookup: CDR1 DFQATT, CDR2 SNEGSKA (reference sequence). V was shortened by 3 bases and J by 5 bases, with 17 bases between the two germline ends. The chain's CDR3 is CSASLGYYTNNEQFF. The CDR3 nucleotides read TGCAGTGCTAGTCTGGGCTACTACACAAACAATGAGCAGTTCTTC.

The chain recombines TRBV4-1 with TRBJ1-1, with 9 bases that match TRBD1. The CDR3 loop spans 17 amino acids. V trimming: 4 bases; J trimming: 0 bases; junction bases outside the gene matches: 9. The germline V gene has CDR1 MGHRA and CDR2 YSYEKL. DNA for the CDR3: TGCGCCAGCAGCCGGGGACAGGGTCGTCTGATGAACACTGAAGCTTTCTTT. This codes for CASSRGQGRLMNTEAFF.

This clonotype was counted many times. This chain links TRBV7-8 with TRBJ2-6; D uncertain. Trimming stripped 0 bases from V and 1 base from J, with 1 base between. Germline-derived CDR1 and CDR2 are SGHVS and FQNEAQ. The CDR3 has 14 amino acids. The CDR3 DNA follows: TGTGCCAGCAGCTTAGCTTCTGGGGCCAACGTCCTGACTTTC. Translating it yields CASSLASGANVLTF.

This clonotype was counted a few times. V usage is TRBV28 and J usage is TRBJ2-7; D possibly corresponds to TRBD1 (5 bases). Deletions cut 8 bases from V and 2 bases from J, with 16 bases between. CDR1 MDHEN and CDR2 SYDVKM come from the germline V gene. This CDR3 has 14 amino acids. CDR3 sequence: CASLGAVSPYEQYF. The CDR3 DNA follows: TGTGCCAGCCTTGGGGCGGTTTCCCCCTACGAGCAGTACTTC.

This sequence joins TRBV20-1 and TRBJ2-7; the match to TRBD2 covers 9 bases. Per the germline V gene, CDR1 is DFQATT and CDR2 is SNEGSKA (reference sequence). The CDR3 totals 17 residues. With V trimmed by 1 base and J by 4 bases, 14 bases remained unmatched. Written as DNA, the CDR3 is TGCAGTGCTAGAGGCCGATGGGGGGCTAGCGGGAATTACGAGCAGTACTTC. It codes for CSARGRWGASGNYEQYF.

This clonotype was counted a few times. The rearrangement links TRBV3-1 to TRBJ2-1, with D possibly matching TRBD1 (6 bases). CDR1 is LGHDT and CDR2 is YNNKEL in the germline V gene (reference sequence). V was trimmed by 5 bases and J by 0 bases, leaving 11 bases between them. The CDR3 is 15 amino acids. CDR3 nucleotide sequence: TGTGCCAGCAGCGAAACAGGGATCTCCTACAATGAGCAGTTCTTC. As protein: CASSETGISYNEQFF.

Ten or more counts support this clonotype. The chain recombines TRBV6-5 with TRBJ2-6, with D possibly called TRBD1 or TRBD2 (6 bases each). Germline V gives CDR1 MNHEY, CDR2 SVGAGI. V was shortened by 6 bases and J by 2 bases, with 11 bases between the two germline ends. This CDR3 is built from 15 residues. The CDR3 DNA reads TGTGCCAGCAGGGAGGGGGGCGCTGGGGCCAACGTCCTGACTTTC. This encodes CASREGGAGANVLTF.

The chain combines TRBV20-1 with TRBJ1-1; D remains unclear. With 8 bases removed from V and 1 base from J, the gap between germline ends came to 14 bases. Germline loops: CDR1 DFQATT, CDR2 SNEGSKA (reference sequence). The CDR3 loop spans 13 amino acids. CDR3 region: CSWTREGNTEAFF. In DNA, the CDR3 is TGCAGTTGGACCCGGGAGGGGAACACTGAAGCTTTCTTT.

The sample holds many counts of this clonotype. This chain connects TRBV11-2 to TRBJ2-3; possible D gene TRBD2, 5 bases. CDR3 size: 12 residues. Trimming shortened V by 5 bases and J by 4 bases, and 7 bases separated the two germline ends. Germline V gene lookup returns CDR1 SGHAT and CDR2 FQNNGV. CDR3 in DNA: TGTGCCAGCAGCCCCGGGGCAGATACGCAGTATTTT. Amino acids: CASSPGADTQYF.

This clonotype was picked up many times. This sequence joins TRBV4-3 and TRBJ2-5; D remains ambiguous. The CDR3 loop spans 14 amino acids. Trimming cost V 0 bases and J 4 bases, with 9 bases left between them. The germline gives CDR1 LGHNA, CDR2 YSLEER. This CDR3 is CASSQDLRVETQYF. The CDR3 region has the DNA TGCGCCAGCAGCCAAGACCTGCGTGTAGAGACCCAGTACTTC.

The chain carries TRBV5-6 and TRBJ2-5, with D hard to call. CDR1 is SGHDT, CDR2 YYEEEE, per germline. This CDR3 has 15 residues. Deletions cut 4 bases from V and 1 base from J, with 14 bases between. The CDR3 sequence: CASSPRTLLQETQYF. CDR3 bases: TGTGCCAGCAGCCCAAGGACCCTTCTCCAAGAGACCCAGTACTTC. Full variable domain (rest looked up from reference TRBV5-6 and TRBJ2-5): DAGVTQSPTHLIKTRGQQVTLRCSPKSGHDTVSWYQQALGQGPQFIFQYYEEEERQRGNFPDRFSGHQFPNYSSELNVNALLLGDSALYLCASSPRTLLQETQYFGPGTRLLVL.

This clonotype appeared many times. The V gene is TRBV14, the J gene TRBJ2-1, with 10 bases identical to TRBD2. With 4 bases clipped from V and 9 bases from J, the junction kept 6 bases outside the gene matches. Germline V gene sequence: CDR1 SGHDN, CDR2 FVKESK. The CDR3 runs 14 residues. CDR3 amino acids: CASSRSGRAIEQFF. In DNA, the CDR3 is TGTGCCAGCAGCCGAAGCGGGAGGGCGATTGAGCAGTTCTTC.

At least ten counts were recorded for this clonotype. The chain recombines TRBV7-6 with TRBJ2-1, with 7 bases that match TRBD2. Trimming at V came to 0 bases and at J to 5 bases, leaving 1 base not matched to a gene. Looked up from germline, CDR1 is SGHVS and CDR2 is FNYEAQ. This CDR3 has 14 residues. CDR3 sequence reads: CASSLAGGDNEQFF. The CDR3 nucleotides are TGTGCCAGCAGCTTAGCGGGAGGGGACAATGAGCAGTTCTTC. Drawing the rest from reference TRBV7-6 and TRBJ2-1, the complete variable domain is GAGVSQSPRYKVTKRGQDVALRCDPISGHVSLYWYRQALGQGPEFLTYFNYEAQQDKSGLPNDRFSAERPEGSISTLTIQRTEQRDSAMYRCASSLAGGDNEQFFGPGTRLTVL.

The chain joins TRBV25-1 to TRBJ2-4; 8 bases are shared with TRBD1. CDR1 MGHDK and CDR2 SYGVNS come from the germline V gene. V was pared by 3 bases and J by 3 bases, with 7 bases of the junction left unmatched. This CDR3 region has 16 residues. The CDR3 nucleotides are TGTGCCAGCAGTGAGGCTCCCGGGACAGGCAAAAACATTCAGTACTTC. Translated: CASSEAPGTGKNIQYF.

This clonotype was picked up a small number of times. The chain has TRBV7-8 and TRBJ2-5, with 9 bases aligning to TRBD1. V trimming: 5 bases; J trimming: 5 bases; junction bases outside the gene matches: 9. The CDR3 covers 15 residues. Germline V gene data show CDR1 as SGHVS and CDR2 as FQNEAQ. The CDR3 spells CASSEDRGLMETQYF. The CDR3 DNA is TGTGCCAGCAGCGAGGACAGGGGTTTGATGGAGACCCAGTACTTC.

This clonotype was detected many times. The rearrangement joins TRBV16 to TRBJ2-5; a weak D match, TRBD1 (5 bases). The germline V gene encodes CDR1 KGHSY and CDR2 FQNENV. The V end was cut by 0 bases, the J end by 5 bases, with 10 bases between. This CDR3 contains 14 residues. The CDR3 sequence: CASSQSGQPETQYF. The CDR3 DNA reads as TGTGCCAGCAGCCAATCGGGGCAACCGGAGACCCAGTACTTC.

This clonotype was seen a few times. The CDR3 region is CASSLQGKSTGELFF. In DNA form, the CDR3 reads TGTGCCAGCAGTTTACAGGGGAAGTCCACCGGGGAGCTGTTTTTT. The chain links TRBV28 to TRBJ2-2, with D maybe TRBD1 (6 bases). V shed 2 bases and J shed 4 bases, with 11 bases lying between them. The CDR3 spans 15 residues. Germline assignment: CDR1 MDHEN and CDR2 SYDVKM.

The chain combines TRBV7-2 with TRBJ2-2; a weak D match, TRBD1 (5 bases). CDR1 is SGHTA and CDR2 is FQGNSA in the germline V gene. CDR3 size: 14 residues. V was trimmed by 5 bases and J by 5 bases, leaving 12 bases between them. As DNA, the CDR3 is TGTGCCAGCAGCCCATTAGGGGTAACCGGGGAGCTGTTTTTT. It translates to CASSPLGVTGELFF.

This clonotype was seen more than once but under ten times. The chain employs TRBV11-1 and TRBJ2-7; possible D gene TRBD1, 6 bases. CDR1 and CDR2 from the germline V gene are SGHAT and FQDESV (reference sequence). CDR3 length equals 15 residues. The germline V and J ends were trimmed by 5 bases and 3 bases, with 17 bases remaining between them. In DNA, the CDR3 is TGTGCCAGCAGCCTGGTCACAGGGTTGAACTACGAGCAGTACTTC. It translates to CASSLVTGLNYEQYF.

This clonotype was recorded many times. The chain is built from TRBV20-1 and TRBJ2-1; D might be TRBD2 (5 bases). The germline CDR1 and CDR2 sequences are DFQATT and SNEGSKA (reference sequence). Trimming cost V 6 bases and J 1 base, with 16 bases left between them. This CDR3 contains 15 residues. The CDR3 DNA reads TGCAGTGCCCCCCTAGCCTCCTATTCCTACAATGAGCAGTTCTTC. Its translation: CSAPLASYSYNEQFF.